This T cell receptor beta chain was observed in a study of technical replicates of blood from several donors. Trimming pared 11 bases from V and 2 bases from J, leaving 15 bases between. CDR3 length: 13 amino acids. The germline V gene has CDR1 MDHEN and CDR2 SYDVKM. Sequencing was performed with immunoSEQ multiplex PCR; in TCRdb, only in-frame clones are kept and a portion is missing. Among about 68,000 clones listed, 95% to 97% were seen once. The clonotype comes from a human donor in good health. The chain joins TRBV28 to TRBJ1-2; no reliable D call. The sequencing input was T cells isolated from PBMCs. CDR3 DNA sequence: TGTGCCGGCACGAGCGCGATAAACTATGGCTACACCTTC. Its translation is CAGTSAINYGYTF.